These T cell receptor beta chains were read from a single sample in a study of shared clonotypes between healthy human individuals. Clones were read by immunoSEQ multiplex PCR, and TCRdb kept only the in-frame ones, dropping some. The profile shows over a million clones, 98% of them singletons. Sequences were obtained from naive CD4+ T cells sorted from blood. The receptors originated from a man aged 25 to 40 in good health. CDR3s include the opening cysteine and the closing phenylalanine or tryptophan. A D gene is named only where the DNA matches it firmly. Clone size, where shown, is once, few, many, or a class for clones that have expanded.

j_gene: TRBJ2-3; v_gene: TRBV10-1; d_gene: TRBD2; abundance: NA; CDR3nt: TGCGCCAGCAGTGATGTACTAGCGGGAGGAGAGGCGCAGTATTTT; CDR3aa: CASSDVLAGGEAQYF
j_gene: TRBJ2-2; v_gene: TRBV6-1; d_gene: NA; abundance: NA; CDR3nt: TGTGCCAGCAGTCAACAGGGTACGTCCGGGGAGCTGTTTTTT; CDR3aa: CASSQQGTSGELFF
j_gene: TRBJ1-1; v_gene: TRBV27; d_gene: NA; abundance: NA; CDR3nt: TGTGCCAGCAGTTTACTCCGGGGTACTGAAGCTTTCTTT; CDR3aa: CASSLLRGTEAFF
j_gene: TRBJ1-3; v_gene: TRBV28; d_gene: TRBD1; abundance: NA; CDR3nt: TGTGCCAGCAGTTTATGGGGCAGGGGGCGAAGAAACACCATATATTTT; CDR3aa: CASSLWGRGRRNTIYF
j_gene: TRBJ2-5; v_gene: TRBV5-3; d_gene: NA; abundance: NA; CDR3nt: TGTGCCAGAAGCGGAGTCGGCCGGATGGAGACCCAGTACTTC; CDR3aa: CARSGVGRMETQYF
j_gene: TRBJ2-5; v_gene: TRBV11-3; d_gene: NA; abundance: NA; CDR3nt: TGTGCCAGCAGCTTAGGGGTGGATGGGGCGACCCAGTACTTC; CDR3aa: CASSLGVDGATQYF
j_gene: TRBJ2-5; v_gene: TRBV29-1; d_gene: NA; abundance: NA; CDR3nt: TGCAGCGTTGGCGGCACCTCAAGGGAGACCCAGTACTTC; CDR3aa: CSVGGTSRETQYF
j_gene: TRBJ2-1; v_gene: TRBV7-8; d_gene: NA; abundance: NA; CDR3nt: TGTGCCAGCAGCCCCCAAACCGGTTACAATGAGCAGTTCTTC; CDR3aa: CASSPQTGYNEQFF
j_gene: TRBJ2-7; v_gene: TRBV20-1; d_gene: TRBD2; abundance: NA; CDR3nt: TGCGCGGGAGGTACCCACGAGCAGTACTTC; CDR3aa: CAGGTHEQYF
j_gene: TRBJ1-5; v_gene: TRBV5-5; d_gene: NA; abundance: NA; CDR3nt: TGTGCCAGCAGCTTGGCGGGGCAGGGGTACCAGCCCCAGCATTTT; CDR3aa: CASSLAGQGYQPQHF
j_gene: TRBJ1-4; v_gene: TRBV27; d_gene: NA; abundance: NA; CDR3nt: TGTGCCAGCAGTTTATCGTGGGGGACATATGAAAAACTGTTTTTT; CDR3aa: CASSLSWGTYEKLFF
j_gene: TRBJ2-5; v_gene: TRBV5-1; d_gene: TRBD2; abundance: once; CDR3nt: TGCGCCAGCAGCATACTACCGACTAGCGGGAGTGCGGAGACCCAGTACTTC; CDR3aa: CASSILPTSGSAETQYF
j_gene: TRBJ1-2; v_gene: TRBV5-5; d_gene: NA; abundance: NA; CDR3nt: TGTGCCAGCAGCTTGGCCGGGGTCACCTTGGTCTATGGCTACACCTTC; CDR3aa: CASSLAGVTLVYGYTF
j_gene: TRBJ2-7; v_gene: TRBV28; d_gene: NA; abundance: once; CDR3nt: TGTGCCAGCAGTTTAATTCCCGGCAGGGAGCAGTACTTC; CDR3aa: CASSLIPGREQYF
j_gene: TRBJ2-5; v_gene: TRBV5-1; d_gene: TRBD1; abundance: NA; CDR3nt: TGCGCCAGCAGCTTGACAGGGGGCCGGGAGACCCAGTACTTC; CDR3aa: CASSLTGGRETQYF
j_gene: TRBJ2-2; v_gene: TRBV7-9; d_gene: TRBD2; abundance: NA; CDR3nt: TGTGCCAGCAGCTTACGGGTGACGGGAGGGATGACCGGGGAGCTGTTTTTT; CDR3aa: CASSLRVTGGMTGELFF
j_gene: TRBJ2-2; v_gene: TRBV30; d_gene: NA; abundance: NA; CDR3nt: TGTGCCTGGAGTGGGGTAGCTAAGAGATTGGCCGGGGAGCTGTTTTTT; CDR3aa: CAWSGVAKRLAGELFF
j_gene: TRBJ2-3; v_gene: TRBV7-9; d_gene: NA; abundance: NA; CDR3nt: TGTGCCAGCGGGAGAGGGGATACGCAGTATTTT; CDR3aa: CASGRGDTQYF
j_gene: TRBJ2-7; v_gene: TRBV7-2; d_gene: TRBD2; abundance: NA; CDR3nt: TGTGCCAGCAGCTCACTAGCGGGAGTTCGCTACGAGCAGTACTTC; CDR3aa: CASSSLAGVRYEQYF
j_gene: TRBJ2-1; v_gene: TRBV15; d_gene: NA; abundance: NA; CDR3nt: TGTGCCACCAGCAGAGTGAGCGGTGAGCAGTTCTTC; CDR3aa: CATSRVSGEQFF
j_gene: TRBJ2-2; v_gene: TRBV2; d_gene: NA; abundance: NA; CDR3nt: TGTGCCAGCAGTGTGATTAAGACCGGGGAGCTGTTTTTT; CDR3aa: CASSVIKTGELFF
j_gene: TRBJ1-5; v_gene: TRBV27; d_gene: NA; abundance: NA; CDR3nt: TGTGCCAGCAGTCAGGGATCTTTCGCGGGTCAGCCCCAGCATTTT; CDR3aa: CASSQGSFAGQPQHF
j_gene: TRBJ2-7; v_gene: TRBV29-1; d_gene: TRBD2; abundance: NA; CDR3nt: TGCAGCGACAGACTAGCGGGCACCTACGAGCAGTACTTC; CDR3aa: CSDRLAGTYEQYF
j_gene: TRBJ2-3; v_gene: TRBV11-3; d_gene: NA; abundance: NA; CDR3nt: TGTGCCAGCAGCTTAGGGGGAGCAGATACGCAGTATTTT; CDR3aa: CASSLGGADTQYF
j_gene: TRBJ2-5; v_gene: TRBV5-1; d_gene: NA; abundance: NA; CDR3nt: TGCGCCAGCAGCTTGATGGCGGAACAAGAGACCCAGTACTTC; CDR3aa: CASSLMAEQETQYF